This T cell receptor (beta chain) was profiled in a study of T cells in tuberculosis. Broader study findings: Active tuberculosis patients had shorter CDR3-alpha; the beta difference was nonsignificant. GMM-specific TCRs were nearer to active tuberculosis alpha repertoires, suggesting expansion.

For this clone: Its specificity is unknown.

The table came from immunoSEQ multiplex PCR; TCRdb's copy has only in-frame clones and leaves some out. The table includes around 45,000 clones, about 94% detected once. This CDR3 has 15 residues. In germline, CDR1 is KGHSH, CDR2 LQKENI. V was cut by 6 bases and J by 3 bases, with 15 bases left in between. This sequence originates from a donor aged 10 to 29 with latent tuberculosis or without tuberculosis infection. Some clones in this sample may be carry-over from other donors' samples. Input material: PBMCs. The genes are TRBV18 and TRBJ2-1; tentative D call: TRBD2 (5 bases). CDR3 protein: CASSPSGIGYNEQFF. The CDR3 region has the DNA TGTGCCAGCTCCCCTTCGGGGATTGGCTACAATGAGCAGTTCTTC.